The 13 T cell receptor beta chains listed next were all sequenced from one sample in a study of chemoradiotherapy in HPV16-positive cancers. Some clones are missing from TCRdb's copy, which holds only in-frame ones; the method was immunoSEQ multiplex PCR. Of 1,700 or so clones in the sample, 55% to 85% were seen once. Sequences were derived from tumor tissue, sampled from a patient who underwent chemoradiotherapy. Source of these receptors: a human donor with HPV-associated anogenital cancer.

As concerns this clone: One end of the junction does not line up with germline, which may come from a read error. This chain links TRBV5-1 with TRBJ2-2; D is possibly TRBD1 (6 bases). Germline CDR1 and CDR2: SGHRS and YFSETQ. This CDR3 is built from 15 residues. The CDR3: CATSDGTGSAGELFF. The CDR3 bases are TGCGCCACCAGCGACGGTACAGGGTCGGCCGGGGAGCTGTTTTTT.

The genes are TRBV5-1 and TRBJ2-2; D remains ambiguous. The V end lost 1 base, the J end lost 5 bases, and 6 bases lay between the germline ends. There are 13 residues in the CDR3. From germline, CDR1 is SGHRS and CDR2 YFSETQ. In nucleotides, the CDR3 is TGCGCCAGCAGCTTGACCGGGACCGGGGAGCTGTTTTTT. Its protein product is CASSLTGTGELFF.

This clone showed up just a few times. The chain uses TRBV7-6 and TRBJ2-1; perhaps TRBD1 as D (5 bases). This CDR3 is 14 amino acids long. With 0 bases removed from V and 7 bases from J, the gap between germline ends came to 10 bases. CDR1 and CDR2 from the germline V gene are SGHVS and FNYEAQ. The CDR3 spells CASSLAGQGNEQFF. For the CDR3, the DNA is TGTGCCAGCAGCTTAGCTGGTCAGGGAAATGAGCAGTTCTTC.

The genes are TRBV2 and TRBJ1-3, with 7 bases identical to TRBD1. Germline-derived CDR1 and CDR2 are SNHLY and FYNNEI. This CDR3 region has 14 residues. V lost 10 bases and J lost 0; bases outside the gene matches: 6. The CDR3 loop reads CAISGQSSGNTIYF. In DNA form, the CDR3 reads TGTGCCATCTCGGGACAGAGCTCTGGAAACACCATATATTTT.

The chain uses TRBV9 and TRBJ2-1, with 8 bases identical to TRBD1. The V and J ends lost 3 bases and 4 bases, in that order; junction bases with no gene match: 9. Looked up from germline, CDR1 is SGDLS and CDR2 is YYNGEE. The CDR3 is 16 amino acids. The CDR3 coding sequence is TGTGCCAGCAGCGCCTCCGGGACAGGTCGGTACAATGAGCAGTTCTTC. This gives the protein CASSASGTGRYNEQFF.

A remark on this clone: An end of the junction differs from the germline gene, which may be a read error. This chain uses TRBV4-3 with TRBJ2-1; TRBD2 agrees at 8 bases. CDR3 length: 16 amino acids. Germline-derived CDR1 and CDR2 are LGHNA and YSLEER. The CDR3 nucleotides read TGCGCCTGCAGCCAAGACCTTAGCGGGGAGGGGGGTGAGCAGTTCTTC. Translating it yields CACSQDLSGEGGEQFF.

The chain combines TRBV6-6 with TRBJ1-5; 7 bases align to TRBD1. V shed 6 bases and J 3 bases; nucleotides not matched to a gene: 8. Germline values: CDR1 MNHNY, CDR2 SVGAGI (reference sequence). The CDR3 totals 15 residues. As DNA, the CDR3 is TGTGCCAGCAGCCAGGGACAGCTGATCAATCAGCCCCAGCATTTT. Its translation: CASSQGQLINQPQHF.

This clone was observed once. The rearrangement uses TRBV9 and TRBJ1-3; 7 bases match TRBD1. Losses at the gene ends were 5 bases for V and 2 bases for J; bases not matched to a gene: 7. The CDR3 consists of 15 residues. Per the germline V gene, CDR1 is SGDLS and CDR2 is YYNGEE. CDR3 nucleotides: TGTGCCAGCAGTCCACAGGGGCACCCTGGAAACACCATATATTTT. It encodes CASSPQGHPGNTIYF.

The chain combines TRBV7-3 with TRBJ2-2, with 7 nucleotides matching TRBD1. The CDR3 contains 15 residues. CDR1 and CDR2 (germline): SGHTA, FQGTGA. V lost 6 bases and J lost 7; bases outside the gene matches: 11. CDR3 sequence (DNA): TGTGCCAGCAGTATTACAGGGGTGGCAGGCGGGGAGCTGTTTTTT. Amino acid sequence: CASSITGVAGGELFF.

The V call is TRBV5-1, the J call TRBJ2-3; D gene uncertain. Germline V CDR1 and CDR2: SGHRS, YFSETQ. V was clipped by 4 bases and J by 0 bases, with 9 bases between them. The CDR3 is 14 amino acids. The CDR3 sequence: CASSELRSTDTQYF. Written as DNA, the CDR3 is TGCGCCAGCAGCGAATTGAGGAGCACAGATACGCAGTATTTT.

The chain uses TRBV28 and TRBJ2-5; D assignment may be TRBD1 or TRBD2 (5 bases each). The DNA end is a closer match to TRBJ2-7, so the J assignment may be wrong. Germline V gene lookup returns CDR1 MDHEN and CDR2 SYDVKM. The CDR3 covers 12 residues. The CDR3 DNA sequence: TGTGCCAGCAGTTTATGGGGACGCGAGCAGTACTTC. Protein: CASSLWGREQYF.

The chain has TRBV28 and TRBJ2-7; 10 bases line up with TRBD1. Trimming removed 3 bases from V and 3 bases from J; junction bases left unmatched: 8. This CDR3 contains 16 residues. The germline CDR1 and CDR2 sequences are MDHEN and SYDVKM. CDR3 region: CASSFSGTGANYEQYF. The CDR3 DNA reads TGTGCCAGCAGTTTCTCTGGGACAGGGGCCAACTACGAGCAGTACTTC.

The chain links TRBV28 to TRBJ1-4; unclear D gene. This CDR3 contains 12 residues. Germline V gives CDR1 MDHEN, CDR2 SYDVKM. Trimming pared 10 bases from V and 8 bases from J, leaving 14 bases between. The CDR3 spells CATMNYLEKLFF. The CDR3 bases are TGTGCCACCATGAACTACCTCGAAAAACTGTTTTTT.